The entry below describes one TCR beta chain. The antigen is undetermined. The primer mix had 60 Vbeta and 13 Jbeta primers. Method: immunoSEQ multiplex PCR; TCRdb's copy keeps in-frame clones and lacks some. The sample has some 180,000 clones; 78% are singletons. This sample is drawn from a study of cytomegalovirus exposure and HLA in healthy donors. Study context: Sequencing of 180 million or so T cells in an earlier analysis found under 120 million unique TCR beta sequences.

Study-wide results and caveats: Analyses of presence and absence presupposed an approximately uniform sequencing depth across donors.

The germline gives CDR1 SNHLY, CDR2 FYNNEI. The CDR3 loop spans 15 amino acids. V trimming: 5 bases; J trimming: 0 bases; junction bases outside the gene matches: 2. This rearrangement joins TRBV2 to TRBJ1-5; 9 bases map to TRBD1. The sample was PBMCs. This TCR came from a female donor in good health and CMV-seronegative. The CDR3 DNA reads TGTGCCAGCAGTCGGGACAGGGCTAGCAATCAGCCCCAGCATTTT. It yields the protein CASSRDRASNQPQHF. Based on the CDR3 plus reference TRBV2 and TRBJ1-5, the full variable domain is EPEVTQTPSHQVTQMGQEVILRCVPISNHLYFYWYRQILGQKVEFLVSFYNNEISEKSEIFDDQFSVERPDGSNFTLKIRSTKLEDSAMYFCASSRDRASNQPQHFGDGTRLSIL.